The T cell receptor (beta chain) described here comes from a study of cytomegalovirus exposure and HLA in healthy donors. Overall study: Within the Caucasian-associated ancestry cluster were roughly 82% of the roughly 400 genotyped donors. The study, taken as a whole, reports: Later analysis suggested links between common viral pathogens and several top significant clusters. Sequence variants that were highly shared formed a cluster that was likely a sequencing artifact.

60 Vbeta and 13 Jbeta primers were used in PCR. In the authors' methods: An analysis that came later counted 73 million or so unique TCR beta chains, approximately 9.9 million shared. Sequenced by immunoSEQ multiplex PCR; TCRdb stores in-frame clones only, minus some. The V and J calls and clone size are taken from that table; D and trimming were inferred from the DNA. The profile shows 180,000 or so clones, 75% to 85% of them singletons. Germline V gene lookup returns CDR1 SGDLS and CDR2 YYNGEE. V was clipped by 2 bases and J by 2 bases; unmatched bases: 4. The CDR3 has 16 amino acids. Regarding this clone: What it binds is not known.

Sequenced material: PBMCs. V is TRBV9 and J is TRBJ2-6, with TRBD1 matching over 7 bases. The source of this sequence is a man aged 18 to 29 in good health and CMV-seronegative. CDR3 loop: CASSVVTGAGANVLTF. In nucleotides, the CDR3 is TGTGCCAGCAGCGTCGTCACAGGGGCTGGGGCCAACGTCCTGACTTTC. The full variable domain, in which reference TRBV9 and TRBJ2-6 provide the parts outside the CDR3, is DSGVTQTPKHLITATGQRVTLRCSPRSGDLSVYWYQQSLDQGLQFLIQYYNGEERAKGNILERFSAQQFPDLHSELNLSSLELGDSALYFCASSVVTGAGANVLTFGAGSRLTVL.